The sequence of this T cell receptor (beta chain) was determined in a study of shared clonotypes between healthy human individuals. In the study overall: CD4 naive cells filled three plates per donor, CD4 memory three, CD8 naive two and CD8 memory one.

The V segment lost 6 bases and the J segment 9 bases; nucleotides outside the gene matches: 11. Germline V lookup: CDR1 SNHLY, CDR2 FYNNEI. The CDR3 sequence is 14 residues long. Whole-study findings and limits: The low donor count limited represented genetic and exposure-history diversity. Sharing across four donors was seen in 4.5% to 6.5% of naive CD4 clonotypes. Larger estimated richness was generally seen in naive subsets than in memory subsets.

The naive CD8 subset, CD45RO-negative cells positively selected for CCR7, excluded terminally differentiated effector memory CD45RA+ cells. Data came from immunoSEQ multiplex PCR; TCRdb stores just in-frame clones and leaves some out. Of hundreds of thousands of clones in the sample, 95% to 97% were seen once. A remark on this clone: Its target is unknown.

The chain is built from TRBV2 and TRBJ2-1, with TRBD2 identical over 7 bases. This sequence originates from a woman in her 30s in good health. Material: naive CD8+ T cells sorted from blood. Here the CDR3 reads CASSPSSGGIEQFF. In DNA, the CDR3 is TGTGCCAGCAGCCCATCTAGCGGCGGTATTGAGCAGTTCTTC.